Listed below are T cell receptor beta chains from one sample, sequenced in a study of blood T cell repertoires in COVID-19. Here immunoSEQ multiplex PCR was the method, and the copy in TCRdb shows in-frame clones only, minus some. The sample shows 90,000 to 100,000 clones, 80% to 85% of them seen only once. Sequencing used peripheral blood. These receptors originate from a man between 65 and 80 years old with active or convalescent COVID-19. Each CDR3 is given with its conserved first and last residue. The D gene is left open where the match is weak. The listing skips clone size in some rows; elsewhere it reads once, few, many or a size class.

TRBJ1-6	NA	TRBV6-5	TRBD1	TGTGCCAGCAGTTACGGACAGGGTATTATACCCCTCCACTTT	CASSYGQGIIPLHF
TRBJ2-3	NA	TRBV5-8	TRBD2	TGTGCCAGCAGCTTTGAAGCGGGGGGGCCGGATACGCAGTATTTT	CASSFEAGGPDTQYF
TRBJ2-1	NA	TRBV6-2/TRBV6-3	TRBD2	TGTGCCAGCAGCCTAAGACCGGGACTAGCGTACAATGAGCAGTTCTTC	CASSLRPGLAYNEQFF
TRBJ1-1	NA	TRBV30	TRBD1	TGTGCCTGTACAGGGGACATAGGATTCCCCACTGAAGCTTTCTTT	CACTGDIGFPTEAFF
TRBJ1-4	NA	TRBV3-1/TRBV3-2	TRBD1	TGTGCCAGCAGCCGTCTGACAGGGTGGAAGGAAAAACTGTTTTTT	CASSRLTGWKEKLFF
TRBJ2-7	NA	TRBV28	TRBD2	TGTGCCAGCAGCCGGACTAGCGGGGGGGGATTTGGCGAGCAGTACTTC	CASSRTSGGGFGEQYF
TRBJ2-3	NA	TRBV19	NA	TGTGCCAGTAGTAACGCAGGGGCAGATACGCAGTATTTT	CASSNAGADTQYF
TRBJ1-5	NA	TRBV28	NA	TGTGCCAGCAGTCCCCTCGCGGACACCAATCAGCCCCAGCATTTT	CASSPLADTNQPQHF
TRBJ2-5	NA	TRBV6-1	TRBD2	TGTGCCAGCAGTGAAGGACTAGCGGGGGGACAAGAGACCCAGTACTTC	CASSEGLAGGQETQYF
TRBJ1-4	NA	TRBV28	TRBD1	TGTGCCAGCAGTTTCCACAGGGGAACTAATGAAAAACTGTTTTTT	CASSFHRGTNEKLFF
TRBJ1-1	few	TRBV6-1	NA	TGTGCCAGCAGTGAAGCGGGGGCAAACGAAGCTTTCTTT	CASSEAGANEAFF
TRBJ1-3	NA	TRBV11-2	TRBD1	TGTGCCAGCAGCTCCGACAGGGGATCTACCTCTGGAAACACCATATATTTT	CASSSDRGSTSGNTIYF
TRBJ1-6	NA	TRBV6-6	NA	TGTGCCAGCAGCGCCCACAGGGAGGGAAGTTCACCCCTCCACTTT	CASSAHREGSSPLHF
TRBJ1-5	NA	TRBV28	NA	TGTGCCAGCAGTACCGCGTTAGGAGGAACAGCCCAGCATTTT	CASSTALGGTAQHF
TRBJ1-1	NA	TRBV5-6	TRBD1	TGTGCCAGCAGCTTCGGGACAGAGTCGGCTGAAGCTTTCTTT	CASSFGTESAEAFF
TRBJ1-2	NA	TRBV5-5	TRBD1	TGTGCCAGCAGCTTTTTGGGACAGGGGAACTATGGCTACACCTTC	CASSFLGQGNYGYTF
TRBJ1-1	NA	TRBV5-1	NA	TGCGCCAGCAGCGGCTTGACAGCGAACACTGAAGCTTTCTTT	CASSGLTANTEAFF
TRBJ2-2	NA	TRBV3-1/TRBV3-2	TRBD2	TGTGCCAGCAGCCAAGAACTAGCGGGCCCCGGGGAGCTGTTTTTT	CASSQELAGPGELFF
TRBJ2-6	NA	TRBV28	TRBD1	TGTGCCAGCAGTTCGACAGGGGCCCCCTCTGGGGCCAACGTCCTGACTTTC	CASSSTGAPSGANVLTF
TRBJ2-1	NA	TRBV30	TRBD1	TGTGCCTGGAGGGCTGCCGGGACAGGGGGCATTGGTGGGCAGTTCTTC	CAWRAAGTGGIGGQFF
TRBJ1-5	NA	TRBV28	NA	TGTGCCAGCAGTTTATTGCCAGGGAATAGCAATCAGCCCCAGCATTTT	CASSLLPGNSNQPQHF
TRBJ2-1	NA	TRBV7-2	NA	TGTGCCAGCAGCTTCACGCGGAACAATGAGCAGTTCTTC	CASSFTRNNEQFF
TRBJ1-6	NA	TRBV19	NA	TGTGCCAGTAGTTATTTCGACAGAGAGAATTCACCCCTCCACTTT	CASSYFDRENSPLHF
TRBJ1-3	NA	TRBV5-4	TRBD1	TGTGCCAGCAGCCCGGGACAGGGCTCTGGAAACACCATATATTTT	CASSPGQGSGNTIYF
TRBJ1-1	few	TRBV28	NA	TGTGCCAGTAGTACAGGGAACACTGAAGCTTTCTTT	CASSTGNTEAFF
TRBJ1-4	NA	TRBV2	NA	TGTGCCAGCAGTGAAAGTGCGGGGTACACTAATGAAAAACTGTTTTTT	CASSESAGYTNEKLFF
TRBJ1-6	few	TRBV3-1/TRBV3-2	NA	TGTGCCAGCAGCAACTTGAGTTCACCCCTCCACTTT	CASSNLSSPLHF
TRBJ2-2	once	TRBV3-1/TRBV3-2	NA	TGTGCCAGCAGCCTCGGGCGGGTTGGGCTCACCGGGGAGCTGTTTTTT	CASSLGRVGLTGELFF
TRBJ2-5	NA	TRBV2	TRBD1	TGTGCCAGCAGTGGACAGGGGGCAAAAGAGACCCAGTACTTC	CASSGQGAKETQYF
TRBJ1-5	NA	TRBV28	TRBD1	TGTGCCAGCAGTTTAATGGGGGACAGGTTCAATCAGCCCCAGCATTTT	CASSLMGDRFNQPQHF
TRBJ2-7	NA	TRBV6-2/TRBV6-3	TRBD2	TGTGCCAGCAGTATTTGGGGACTAGCGGGGGACTACGAGCAGTACTTC	CASSIWGLAGDYEQYF
TRBJ1-2	few	TRBV5-1	TRBD1	TGCGCCAGCAGCTTGGAAGGGGGCGCAACTATCGATGGCTACACCTTC	CASSLEGGATIDGYTF
TRBJ1-2	NA	TRBV3-1/TRBV3-2	NA	TGTGCCAGCAGCCGGCCCCCAGGGGTTGGTGGCTACACCTTC	CASSRPPGVGGYTF
TRBJ1-3	once	TRBV9	NA	TGTGCCAGCAGCCCGGGGGGCTGGGGAAACACCATATATTTT	CASSPGGWGNTIYF
TRBJ2-1	NA	TRBV2	NA	TGTGCCAGCAGGAAAGAGGGACTCCAACCTTTTGAGCAGTTCTTC	CASRKEGLQPFEQFF
TRBJ2-3	NA	TRBV10-1	TRBD1	TGCGCCAGCAGTGAGTCCCCGGACAGGGGGCACGATACGCAGTATTTT	CASSESPDRGHDTQYF
TRBJ2-3	NA	TRBV7-2	TRBD2	TGTGCCAGCAGCTCCTTTCTAGCGGGGGCTGGCACAGATACGCAGTATTTT	CASSSFLAGAGTDTQYF